The 3 T cell receptor beta chains given below trace back to one sample, sequenced in a study of shared clonotypes between healthy human individuals. This table comes from immunoSEQ multiplex PCR, and its TCRdb copy is limited to in-frame clones, with some not included. The sample contains 2 million to 2.5 million clones, about 92% of which appear only once. The material sequenced was naive CD4+ T cells from PBMCs. Noted subset: CD45RA+ positively selected. These receptors were collected from a man younger than 35 in good health. Some clones in this sample may be carry-over from other donors' samples.

V gene TRBV2 combines with J gene TRBJ2-2; the match to TRBD1 covers 10 bases. The CDR3 runs 14 residues. J was trimmed by 6 bases and V by 3 bases; bases with no gene match: 1. CDR1 and CDR2 from the germline V gene are SNHLY and FYNNEI. Written as DNA, the CDR3 is TGTGCCAGCAGTGATGGGACAGGGGCCGGGGAGCTGTTTTTT. Translation gives CASSDGTGAGELFF.

The rearrangement links TRBV6-4 to TRBJ2-1; 12 bases align to TRBD2. The CDR3 extends over 15 amino acids. Germline CDR1 MRHNA, CDR2 SNTAGT. V lost 0 bases and J lost 9; bases outside the gene matches: 3. CDR3 bases: TGTGCCAGCAGTGACTCGGCTAGCGGGAGGGGTGAGCAGTTCTTC. It specifies CASSDSASGRGEQFF.

The rearrangement links TRBV7-9 to TRBJ1-4; no firm D call. Germline-derived CDR1 and CDR2 are SEHNR and FQNEAQ (reference sequence). Trimming removed 4 bases from V and 5 bases from J, with 14 bases in between. The CDR3 sequence is 15 residues long. The DNA of the CDR3 is TGTGCCAGCAGCTCCATCGGCGCCCCAAATGAAAAACTGTTTTTT. Translation: CASSSIGAPNEKLFF.